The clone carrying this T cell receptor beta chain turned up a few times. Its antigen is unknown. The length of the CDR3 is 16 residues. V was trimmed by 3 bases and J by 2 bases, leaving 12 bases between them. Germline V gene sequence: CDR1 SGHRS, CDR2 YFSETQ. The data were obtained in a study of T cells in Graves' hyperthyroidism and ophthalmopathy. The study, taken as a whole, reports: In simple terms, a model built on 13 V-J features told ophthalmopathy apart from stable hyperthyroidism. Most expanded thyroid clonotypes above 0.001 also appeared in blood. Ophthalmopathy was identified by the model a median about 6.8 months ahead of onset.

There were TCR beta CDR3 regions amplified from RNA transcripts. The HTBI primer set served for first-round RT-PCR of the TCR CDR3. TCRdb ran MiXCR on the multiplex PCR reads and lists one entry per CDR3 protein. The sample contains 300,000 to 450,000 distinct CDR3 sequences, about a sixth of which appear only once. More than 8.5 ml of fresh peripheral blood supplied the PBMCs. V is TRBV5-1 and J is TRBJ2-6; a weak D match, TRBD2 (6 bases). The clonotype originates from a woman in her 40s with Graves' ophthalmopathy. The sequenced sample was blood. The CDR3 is CASSSLATPGANVLTF. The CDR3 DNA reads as TGCGCCAGCAGCTCCCTAGCGACCCCTGGGGCCAACGTCCTGACTTTC.